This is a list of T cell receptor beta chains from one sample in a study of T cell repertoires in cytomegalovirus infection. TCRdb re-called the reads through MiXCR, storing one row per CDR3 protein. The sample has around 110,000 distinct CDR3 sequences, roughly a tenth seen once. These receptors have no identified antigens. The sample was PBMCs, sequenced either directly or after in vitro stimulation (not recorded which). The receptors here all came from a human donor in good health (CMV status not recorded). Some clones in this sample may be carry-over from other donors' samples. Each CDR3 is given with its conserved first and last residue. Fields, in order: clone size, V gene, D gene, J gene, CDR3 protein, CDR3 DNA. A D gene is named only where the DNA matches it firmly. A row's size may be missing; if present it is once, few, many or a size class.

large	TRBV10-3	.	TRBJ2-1	CAISERRRPGDEQFF	TGTGCCATCAGCGAAAGGAGGAGGCCCGGGGATGAGCAGTTCTTC
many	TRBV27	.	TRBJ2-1	CASSHQLNYNEQFF	TGTGCCAGCAGTCACCAACTGAACTACAATGAGCAGTTCTTC
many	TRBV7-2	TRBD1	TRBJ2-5	CASSLRETGGGETQYF	TGTGCCAGCAGCCTAAGGGAGACAGGGGGCGGAGAGACCCAGTACTTC
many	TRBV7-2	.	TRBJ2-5	CASALVVWETQYF	TGTGCCAGCGCTCTTGTGGTATGGGAGACCCAGTACTTC
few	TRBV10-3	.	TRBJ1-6	CAIKTMPNSPLHF	TGTGCCATCAAAACAATGCCTAATTCACCCCTCCACTTT
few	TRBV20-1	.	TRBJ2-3	CSARDFSGNTDTQYF	TGCAGTGCTAGAGATTTTAGCGGAAACACAGATACGCAGTATTTT
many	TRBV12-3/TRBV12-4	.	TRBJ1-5	CASSLWGSNQPQHF	TGTGCCAGCAGTTTATGGGGAAGCAATCAGCCCCAGCATTTT
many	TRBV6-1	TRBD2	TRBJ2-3	CASTKRDTDTQYF	TGTGCCAGCACCAAGCGGGATACAGATACGCAGTATTTT
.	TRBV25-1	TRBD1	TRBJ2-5	CASSGTGDQETQYF	TGTGCCAGCAGTGGGACAGGGGACCAAGAGACCCAGTACTTC
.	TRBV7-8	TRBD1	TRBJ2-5	CASSGGQAETQYF	TGTGCCAGCAGCGGTGGACAGGCGGAGACCCAGTACTTC
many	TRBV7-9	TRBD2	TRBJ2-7	CASSSQSRASGRQRRTYEQYF	TGTGCCAGCAGCTCCCAGAGTCGGGCTAGCGGGAGACAACGGCGCACCTACGAGCAGTACTTC
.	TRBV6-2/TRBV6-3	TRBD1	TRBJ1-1	CASSYGQDAEAFF	TGTGCCAGCAGTTACGGACAGGACGCTGAAGCTTTCTTT